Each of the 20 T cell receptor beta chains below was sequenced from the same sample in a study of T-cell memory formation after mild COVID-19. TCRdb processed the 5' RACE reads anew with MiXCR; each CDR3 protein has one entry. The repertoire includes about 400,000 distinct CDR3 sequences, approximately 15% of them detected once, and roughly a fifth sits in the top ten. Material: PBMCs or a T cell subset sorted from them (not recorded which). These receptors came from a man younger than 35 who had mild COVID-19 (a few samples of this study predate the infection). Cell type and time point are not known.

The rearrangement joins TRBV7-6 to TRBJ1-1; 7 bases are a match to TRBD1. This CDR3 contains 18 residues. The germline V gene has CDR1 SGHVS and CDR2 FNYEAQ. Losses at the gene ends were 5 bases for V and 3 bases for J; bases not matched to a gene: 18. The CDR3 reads CASSSRGVWVRPDTEAFF. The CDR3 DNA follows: TGTGCCAGCAGCAGCAGGGGGGTATGGGTGAGGCCCGACACTGAAGCTTTCTTT.

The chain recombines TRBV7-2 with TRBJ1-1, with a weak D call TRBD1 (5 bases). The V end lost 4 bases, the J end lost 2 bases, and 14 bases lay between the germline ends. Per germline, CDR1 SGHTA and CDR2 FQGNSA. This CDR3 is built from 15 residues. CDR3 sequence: CASSWVTVYNTEAFF. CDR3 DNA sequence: TGTGCCAGCAGCTGGGTGACAGTATACAACACTGAAGCTTTCTTT.

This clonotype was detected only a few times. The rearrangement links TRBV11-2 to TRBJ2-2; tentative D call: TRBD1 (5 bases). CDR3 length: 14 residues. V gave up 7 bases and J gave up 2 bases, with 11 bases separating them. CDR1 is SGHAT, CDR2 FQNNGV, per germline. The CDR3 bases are TGTGCCAGCATCCTACAGGCTAACACCGGGGAGCTGTTTTTT. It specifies CASILQANTGELFF.

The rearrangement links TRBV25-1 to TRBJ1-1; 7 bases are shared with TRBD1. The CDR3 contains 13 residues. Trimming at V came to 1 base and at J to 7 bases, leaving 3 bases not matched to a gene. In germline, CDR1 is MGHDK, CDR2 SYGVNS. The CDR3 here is CASSEWRGLEAFF. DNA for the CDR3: TGTGCCAGCAGTGAATGGAGGGGGCTTGAAGCTTTCTTT. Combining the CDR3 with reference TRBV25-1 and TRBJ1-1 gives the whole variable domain EADIYQTPRYLVIGTGKKITLECSQTMGHDKMYWYQQDPGMELHLIHYSYGVNSTEKGDLSSESTVSRIRTEHFPLTLESARPSHTSQYLCASSEWRGLEAFFGQGTRLTVV.

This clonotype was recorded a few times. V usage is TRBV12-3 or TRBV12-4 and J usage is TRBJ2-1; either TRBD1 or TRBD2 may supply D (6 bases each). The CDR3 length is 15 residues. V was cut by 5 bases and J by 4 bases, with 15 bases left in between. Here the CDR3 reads CASSTARRGYNEQFF. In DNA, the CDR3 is TGTGCCAGCAGTACGGCAAGGAGGGGGTACAATGAGCAGTTCTTC.

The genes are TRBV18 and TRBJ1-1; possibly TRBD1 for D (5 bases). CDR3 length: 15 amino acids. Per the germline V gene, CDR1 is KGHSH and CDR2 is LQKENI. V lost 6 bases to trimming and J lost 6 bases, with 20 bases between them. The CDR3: CASSPDRTGLPEAFF. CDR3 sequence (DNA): TGTGCCAGCTCGCCAGACAGAACCGGCCTTCCTGAAGCTTTCTTT.

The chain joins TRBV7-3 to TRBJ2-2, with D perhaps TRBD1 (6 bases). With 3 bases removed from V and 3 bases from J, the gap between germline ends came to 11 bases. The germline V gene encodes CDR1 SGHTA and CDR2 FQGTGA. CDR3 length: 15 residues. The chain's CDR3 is CASSFKSGDTGELFF. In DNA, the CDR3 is TGTGCCAGCAGCTTTAAGTCAGGGGACACCGGGGAGCTGTTTTTT. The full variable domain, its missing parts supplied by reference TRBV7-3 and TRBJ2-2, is GAGVSQTPSNKVTEKGKYVELRCDPISGHTALYWYRQSLGQGPEFLIYFQGTGAADDSGLPNDRFFAVRPEGSVSTLKIQRTERGDSAVYLCASSFKSGDTGELFFGEGSRLTVL.

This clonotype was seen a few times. The CDR3 is CASSLPSGGELFF. DNA of the CDR3: TGTGCCAGCAGTTTACCCTCGGGTGGGGAGCTGTTTTTT. The rearrangement links TRBV7-8 to TRBJ2-2; D gene unclear. V was cut by 6 bases and J by 8 bases, with 13 bases left in between. CDR1 and CDR2 (germline): SGHVS, FQNEAQ. There are 13 residues in the CDR3. Full variable domain (missing parts from reference TRBV7-8 and TRBJ2-2): GAGVSQSPRYKVAKRGQDVALRCDPISGHVSLFWYQQALGQGPEFLTYFQNEAQLDKSGLPSDRFFAERPEGSVSTLKIQRTQQEDSAVYLCASSLPSGGELFFGEGSRLTVL.

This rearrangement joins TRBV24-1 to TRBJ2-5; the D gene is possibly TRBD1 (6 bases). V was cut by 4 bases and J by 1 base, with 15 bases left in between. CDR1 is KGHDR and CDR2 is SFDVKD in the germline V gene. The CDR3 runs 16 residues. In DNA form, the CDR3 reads TGTGCCACCAGTGACAGTCAGACAGGTTCCCAAGAGACCCAGTACTTC. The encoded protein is CATSDSQTGSQETQYF.

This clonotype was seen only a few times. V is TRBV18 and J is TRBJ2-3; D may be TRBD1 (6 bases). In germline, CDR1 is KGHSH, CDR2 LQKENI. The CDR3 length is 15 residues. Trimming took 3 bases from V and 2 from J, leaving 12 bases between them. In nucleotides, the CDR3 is TGTGCCAGCTCACCCCCGGGACACTCCACAGATACGCAGTATTTT. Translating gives CASSPPGHSTDTQYF.

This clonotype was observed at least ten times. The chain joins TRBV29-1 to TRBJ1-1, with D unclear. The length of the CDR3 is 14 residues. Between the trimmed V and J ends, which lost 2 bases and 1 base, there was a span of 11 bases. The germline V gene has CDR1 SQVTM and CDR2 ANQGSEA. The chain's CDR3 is CSVETDFPNTEAFF. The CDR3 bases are TGCAGCGTTGAAACGGACTTTCCGAACACTGAAGCTTTCTTT.

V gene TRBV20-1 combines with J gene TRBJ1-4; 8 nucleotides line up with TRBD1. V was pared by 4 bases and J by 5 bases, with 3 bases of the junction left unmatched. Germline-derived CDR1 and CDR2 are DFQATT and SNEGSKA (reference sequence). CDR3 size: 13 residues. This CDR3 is CSAKQGGNEKLFF. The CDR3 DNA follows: TGCAGTGCTAAACAGGGGGGCAATGAAAAACTGTTTTTT.

Written as DNA, the CDR3 is TGTGCCAGCAGCTTAGATCAAGGGGTAAATGAAAAACTGTTTTTT. Translation gives CASSLDQGVNEKLFF. The V call is TRBV7-2, the J call TRBJ1-4; perhaps TRBD1 as D (5 bases). CDR1 is SGHTA and CDR2 is FQGNSA in the germline V gene. The CDR3 loop spans 15 amino acids. V was trimmed by 1 base and J by 5 bases, leaving 11 bases between them.

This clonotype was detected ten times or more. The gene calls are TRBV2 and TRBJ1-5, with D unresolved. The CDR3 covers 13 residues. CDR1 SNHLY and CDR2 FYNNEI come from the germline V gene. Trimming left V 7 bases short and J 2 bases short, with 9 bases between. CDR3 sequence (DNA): TGTGCCAGCAATGATTTTGGCAATCAGCCCCAGCATTTT. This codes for CASNDFGNQPQHF.

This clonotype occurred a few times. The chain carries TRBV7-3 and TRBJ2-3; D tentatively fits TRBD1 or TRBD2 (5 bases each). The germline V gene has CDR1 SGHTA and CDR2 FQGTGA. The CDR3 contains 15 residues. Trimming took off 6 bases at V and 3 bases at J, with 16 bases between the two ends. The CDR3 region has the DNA TGTGCCAGCAGATTAGGGGCTAGCAGGACAGATACGCAGTATTTT. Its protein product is CASRLGASRTDTQYF. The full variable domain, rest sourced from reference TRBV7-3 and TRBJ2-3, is GAGVSQTPSNKVTEKGKYVELRCDPISGHTALYWYRQSLGQGPEFLIYFQGTGAADDSGLPNDRFFAVRPEGSVSTLKIQRTERGDSAVYLCASRLGASRTDTQYFGPGTRLTVL.

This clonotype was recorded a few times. DNA for the CDR3: TGTGCCAGCAGCTTAGGACAGGGGGTGCGCGAGCAGTACTTC. This encodes CASSLGQGVREQYF. The chain joins TRBV7-2 to TRBJ2-7; TRBD1 agrees at 9 bases. This CDR3 is built from 14 residues. Germline trimming cut 1 base from V and 6 bases from J; bases unmatched to any gene: 4. Germline V gene lookup returns CDR1 SGHTA and CDR2 FQGNSA.

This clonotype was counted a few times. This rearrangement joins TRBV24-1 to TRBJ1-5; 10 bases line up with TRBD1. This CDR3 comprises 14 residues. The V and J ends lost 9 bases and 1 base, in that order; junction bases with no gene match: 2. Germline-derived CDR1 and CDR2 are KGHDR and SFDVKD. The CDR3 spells CATGTGASNQPQHF. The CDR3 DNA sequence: TGTGCCACCGGGACAGGGGCGAGCAATCAGCCCCAGCATTTT.

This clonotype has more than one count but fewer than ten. CDR3 in amino acids: CASRVGAPAKNIQYF. In nucleotides, the CDR3 is TGTGCCAGCAGAGTTGGGGCGCCGGCCAAAAACATTCAGTACTTC. V usage is TRBV6-5 and J usage is TRBJ2-4; D is possibly TRBD1 (5 bases). This CDR3 has 15 residues. Between the trimmed V and J ends, which lost 6 bases and 1 base, there was a span of 13 bases. Germline CDR1 reads MNHEY; CDR2 reads SVGAGI.

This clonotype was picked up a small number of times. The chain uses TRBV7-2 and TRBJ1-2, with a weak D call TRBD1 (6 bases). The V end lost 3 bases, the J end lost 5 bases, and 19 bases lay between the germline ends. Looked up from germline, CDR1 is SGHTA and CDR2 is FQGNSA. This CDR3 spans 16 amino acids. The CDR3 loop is CASSLYAGAIPYGYTF. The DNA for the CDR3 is TGTGCCAGCAGCTTGTACGCGGGGGCCATCCCTTATGGCTACACCTTC.

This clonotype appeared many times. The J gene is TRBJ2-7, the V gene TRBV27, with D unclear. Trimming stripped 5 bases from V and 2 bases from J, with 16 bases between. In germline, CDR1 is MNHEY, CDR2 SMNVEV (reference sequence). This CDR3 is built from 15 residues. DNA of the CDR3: TGTGCCAGCAGTCCGACCTACTCCCCCCCCTACGAGCAGTACTTC. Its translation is CASSPTYSPPYEQYF.